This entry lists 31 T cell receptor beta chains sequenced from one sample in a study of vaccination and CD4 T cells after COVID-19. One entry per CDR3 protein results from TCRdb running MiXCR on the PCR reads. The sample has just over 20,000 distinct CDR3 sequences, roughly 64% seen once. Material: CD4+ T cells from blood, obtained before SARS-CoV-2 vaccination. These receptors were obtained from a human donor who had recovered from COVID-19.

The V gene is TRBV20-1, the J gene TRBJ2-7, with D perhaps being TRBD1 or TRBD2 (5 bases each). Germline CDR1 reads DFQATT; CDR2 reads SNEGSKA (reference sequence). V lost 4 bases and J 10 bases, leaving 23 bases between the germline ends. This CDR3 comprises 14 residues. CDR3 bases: TGCAGTGCTAATCCAGCCGGGACGGCCGGAGGACAGTACTTC. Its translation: CSANPAGTAGGQYF.

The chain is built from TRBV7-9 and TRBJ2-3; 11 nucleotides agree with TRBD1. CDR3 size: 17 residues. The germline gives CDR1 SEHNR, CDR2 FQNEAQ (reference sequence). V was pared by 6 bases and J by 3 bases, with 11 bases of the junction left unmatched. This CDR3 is CASSYIIGQGATDTQYF. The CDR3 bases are TGTGCCAGCAGTTATATTATCGGACAGGGGGCTACAGATACGCAGTATTTT.

Written as DNA, the CDR3 is TGTGCCAGCAGCGACAGGGGGCAGGGGGAGACCCAGTACTTC. Residues: CASSDRGQGETQYF. This chain joins TRBV7-2 and TRBJ2-5, with 10 bases identical to TRBD1. The germline gives CDR1 SGHTA, CDR2 FQGNSA. V lost 5 bases to trimming and J lost 5 bases; unmatched junction nucleotides: 5. CDR3 length equals 14 residues.

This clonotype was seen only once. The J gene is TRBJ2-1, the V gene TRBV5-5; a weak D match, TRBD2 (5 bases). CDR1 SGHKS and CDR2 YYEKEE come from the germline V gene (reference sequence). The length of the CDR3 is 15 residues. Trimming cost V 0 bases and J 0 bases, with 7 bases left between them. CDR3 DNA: TGTGCCAGCAGCTTGGACGGGGACTCCTACAATGAGCAGTTCTTC. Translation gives CASSLDGDSYNEQFF.

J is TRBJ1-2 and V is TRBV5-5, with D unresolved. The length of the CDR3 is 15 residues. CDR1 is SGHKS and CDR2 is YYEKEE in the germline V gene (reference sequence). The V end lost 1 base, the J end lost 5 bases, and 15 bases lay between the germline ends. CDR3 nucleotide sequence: TGTGCCAGCAGCTTGATCCGGAACCCCAGTTATGGCTACACCTTC. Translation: CASSLIRNPSYGYTF.

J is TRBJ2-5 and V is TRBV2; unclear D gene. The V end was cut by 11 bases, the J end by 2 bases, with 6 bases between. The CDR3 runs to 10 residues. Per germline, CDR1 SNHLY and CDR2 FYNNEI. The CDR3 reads CAAKQETQYF. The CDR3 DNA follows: TGTGCCGCTAAACAAGAGACCCAGTACTTC.

CDR3 DNA: TGTGCCAGCAGATCCGACAGGGCGAACCAATACGAGCAGTACTTC. It specifies CASRSDRANQYEQYF. The chain uses TRBV2 and TRBJ2-7; 7 bases are a match to TRBD1. The V and J ends lost 6 bases and 4 bases, in that order; junction bases with no gene match: 12. CDR1 is SNHLY, CDR2 FYNNEI, per germline. The CDR3 loop spans 15 amino acids.

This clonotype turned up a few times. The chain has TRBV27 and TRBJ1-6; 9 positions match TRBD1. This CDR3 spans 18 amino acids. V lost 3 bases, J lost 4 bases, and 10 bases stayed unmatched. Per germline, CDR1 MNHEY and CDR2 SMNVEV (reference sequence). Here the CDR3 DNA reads TGTGCCAGCAGTTTTGCTTTGGACAGGGGCACTTATAATTCACCCCTCCACTTT. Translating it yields CASSFALDRGTYNSPLHF.

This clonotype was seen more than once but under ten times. The CDR3 DNA is TGTGCCAGCAGTTTAGGGCTAATTTTTGGGGGTACAGACACTGAAGCTTTCTTT. Residues: CASSLGLIFGGTDTEAFF. V gene TRBV28 combines with J gene TRBJ1-1; D is perhaps TRBD1 (5 bases). CDR1 and CDR2 (germline): MDHEN, SYDVKM. Trimming shortened V by 2 bases and J by 3 bases, and 22 bases separated the two germline ends. The CDR3 has 18 amino acids.

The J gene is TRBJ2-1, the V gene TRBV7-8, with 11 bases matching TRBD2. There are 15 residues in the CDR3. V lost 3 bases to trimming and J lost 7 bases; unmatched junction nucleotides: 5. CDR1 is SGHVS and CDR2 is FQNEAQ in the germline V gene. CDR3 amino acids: CASSFTTSGMNEQFF. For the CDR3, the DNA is TGTGCCAGCAGCTTCACGACTAGCGGGATGAATGAGCAGTTCTTC.

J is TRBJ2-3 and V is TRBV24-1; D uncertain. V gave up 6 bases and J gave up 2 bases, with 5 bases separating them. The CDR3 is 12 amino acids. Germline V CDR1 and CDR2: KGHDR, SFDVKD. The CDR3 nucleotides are TGTGCCACCAGTACTGACACAGATACGCAGTATTTT. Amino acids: CATSTDTDTQYF.

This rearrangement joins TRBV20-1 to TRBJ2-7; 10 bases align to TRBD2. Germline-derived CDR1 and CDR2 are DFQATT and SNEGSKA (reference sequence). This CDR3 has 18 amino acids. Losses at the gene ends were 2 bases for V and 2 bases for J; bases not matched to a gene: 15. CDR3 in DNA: TGCAGTGCTAGATGGGCCGGGGGGGGGCTAGCGGGAGCCTACGAGCAGTACTTC. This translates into CSARWAGGGLAGAYEQYF.

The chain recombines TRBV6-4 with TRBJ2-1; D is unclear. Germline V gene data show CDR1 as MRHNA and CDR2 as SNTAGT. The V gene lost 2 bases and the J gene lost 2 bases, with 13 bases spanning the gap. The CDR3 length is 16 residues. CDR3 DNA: TGTGCCAGCAGTGACAGGATATTGGCCACCTACAATGAGCAGTTCTTC. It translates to CASSDRILATYNEQFF.

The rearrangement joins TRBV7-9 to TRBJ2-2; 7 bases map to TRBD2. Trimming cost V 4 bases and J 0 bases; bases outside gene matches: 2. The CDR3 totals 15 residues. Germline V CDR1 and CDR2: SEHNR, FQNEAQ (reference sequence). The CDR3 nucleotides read TGTGCCAGCAGCTCTAGCGGAGCGAACACCGGGGAGCTGTTTTTT. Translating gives CASSSSGANTGELFF.

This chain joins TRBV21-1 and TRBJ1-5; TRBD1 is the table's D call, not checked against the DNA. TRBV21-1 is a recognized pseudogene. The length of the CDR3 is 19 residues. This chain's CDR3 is CASSKKGDLVFVSNQPQHF. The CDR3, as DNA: TGTGCCAGCAGCAAAAAGGGGGATCTGGTATTTGTCAGCAATCAGCCCCAGCATTTT.

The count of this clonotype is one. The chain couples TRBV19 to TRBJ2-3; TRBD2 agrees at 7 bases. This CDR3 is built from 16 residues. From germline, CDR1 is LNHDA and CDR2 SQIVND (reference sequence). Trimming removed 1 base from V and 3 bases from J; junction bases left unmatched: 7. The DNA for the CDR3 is TGTGCCAGTAGTATAGCAGGGAGGGTTGATACAGATACGCAGTATTTT. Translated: CASSIAGRVDTDTQYF.

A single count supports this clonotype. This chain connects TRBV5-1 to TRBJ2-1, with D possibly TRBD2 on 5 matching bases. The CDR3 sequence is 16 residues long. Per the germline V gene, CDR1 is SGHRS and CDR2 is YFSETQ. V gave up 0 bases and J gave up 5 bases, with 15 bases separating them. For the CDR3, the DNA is TGCGCCAGCAGCTTGGTTGTCGTGGACTCGCACAATGAGCAGTTCTTC. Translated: CASSLVVVDSHNEQFF.

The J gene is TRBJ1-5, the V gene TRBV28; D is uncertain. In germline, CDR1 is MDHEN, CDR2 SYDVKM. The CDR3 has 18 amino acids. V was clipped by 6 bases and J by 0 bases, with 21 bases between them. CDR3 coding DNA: TGTGCCAGCAGCCTTCCTTACGTTACAGCACATAGCAATCAGCCCCAGCATTTT. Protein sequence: CASSLPYVTAHSNQPQHF.

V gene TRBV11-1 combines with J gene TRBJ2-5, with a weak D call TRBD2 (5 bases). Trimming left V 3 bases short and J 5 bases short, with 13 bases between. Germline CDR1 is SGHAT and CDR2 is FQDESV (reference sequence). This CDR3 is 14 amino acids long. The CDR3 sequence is CASSLRLARETQYF. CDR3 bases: TGTGCCAGCAGCTTGAGGCTAGCTCGGGAGACCCAGTACTTC.

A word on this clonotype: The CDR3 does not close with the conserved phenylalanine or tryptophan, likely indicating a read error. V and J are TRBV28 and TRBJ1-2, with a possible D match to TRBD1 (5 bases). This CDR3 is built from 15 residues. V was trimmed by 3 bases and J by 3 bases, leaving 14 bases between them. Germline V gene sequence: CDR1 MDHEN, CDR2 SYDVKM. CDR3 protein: CASSLERQGDYGYTL. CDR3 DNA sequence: TGTGCCAGCAGTTTGGAGCGTCAAGGGGACTATGGCTACACCCTC.

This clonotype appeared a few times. In DNA, the CDR3 is TGCAGTGCTCCTCCAGGGGGCTATCCTGAAGCTTTCTTT. Amino acids: CSAPPGGYPEAFF. The chain uses TRBV20-1 and TRBJ1-1, with 8 positions matching TRBD1. This CDR3 has 13 residues. Germline CDR1 DFQATT, CDR2 SNEGSKA (reference sequence). J gave up 6 bases and V 5 bases, and 8 bases lay outside the gene matches.

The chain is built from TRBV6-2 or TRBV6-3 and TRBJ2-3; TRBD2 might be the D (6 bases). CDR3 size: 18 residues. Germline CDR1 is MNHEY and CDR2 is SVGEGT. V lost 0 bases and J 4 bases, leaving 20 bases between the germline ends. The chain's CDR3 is CASSYSWREWGLADTQYF. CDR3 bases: TGTGCCAGCAGTTACTCCTGGAGGGAGTGGGGGTTGGCAGATACGCAGTATTTT.

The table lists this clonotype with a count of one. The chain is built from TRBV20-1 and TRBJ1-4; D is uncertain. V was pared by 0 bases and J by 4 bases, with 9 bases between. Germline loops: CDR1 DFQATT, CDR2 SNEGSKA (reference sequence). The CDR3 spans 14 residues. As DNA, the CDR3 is TGCAGTGCTAGAGAGGACGGGGATAATGAAAAACTGTTTTTT. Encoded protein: CSAREDGDNEKLFF.

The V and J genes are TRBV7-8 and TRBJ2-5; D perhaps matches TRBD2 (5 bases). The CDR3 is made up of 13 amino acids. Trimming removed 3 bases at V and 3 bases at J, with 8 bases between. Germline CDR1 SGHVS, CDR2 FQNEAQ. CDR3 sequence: CASSFTSKETQYF. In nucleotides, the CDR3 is TGTGCCAGCAGCTTTACTAGTAAAGAGACCCAGTACTTC.

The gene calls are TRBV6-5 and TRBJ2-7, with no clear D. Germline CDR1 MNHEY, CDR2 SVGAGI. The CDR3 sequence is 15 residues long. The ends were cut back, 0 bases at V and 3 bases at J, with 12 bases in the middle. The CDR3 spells CASSYSKHVLYEQYF. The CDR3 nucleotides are TGTGCCAGCAGTTACTCCAAACACGTACTCTACGAGCAGTACTTC.

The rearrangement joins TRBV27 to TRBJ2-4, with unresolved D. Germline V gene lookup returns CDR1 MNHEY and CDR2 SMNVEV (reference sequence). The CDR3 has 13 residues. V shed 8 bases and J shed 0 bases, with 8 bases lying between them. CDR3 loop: CASAELAKNIQYF. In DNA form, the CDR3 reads TGTGCCAGCGCGGAACTAGCCAAAAACATTCAGTACTTC.

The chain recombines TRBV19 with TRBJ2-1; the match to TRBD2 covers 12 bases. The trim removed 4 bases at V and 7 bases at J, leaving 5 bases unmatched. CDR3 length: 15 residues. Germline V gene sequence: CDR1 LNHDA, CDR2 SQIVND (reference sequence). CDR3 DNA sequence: TGTGCCAGTAGTAGGGGGACTAGCGGGCATAATGAGCAGTTCTTC. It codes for CASSRGTSGHNEQFF.

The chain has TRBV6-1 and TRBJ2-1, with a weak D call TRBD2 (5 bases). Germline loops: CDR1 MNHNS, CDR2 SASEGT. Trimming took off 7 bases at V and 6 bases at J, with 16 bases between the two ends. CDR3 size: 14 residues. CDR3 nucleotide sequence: TGTGCCAGCACCAATACGGTAGCGAGCAATGAGCAGTTCTTC. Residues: CASTNTVASNEQFF.

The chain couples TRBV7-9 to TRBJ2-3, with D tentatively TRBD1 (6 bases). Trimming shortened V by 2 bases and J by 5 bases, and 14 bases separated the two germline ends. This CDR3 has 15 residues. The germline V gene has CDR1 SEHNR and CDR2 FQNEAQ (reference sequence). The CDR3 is CASSLIAGDLDTQYF. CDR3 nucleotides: TGTGCCAGCAGCTTAATTGCAGGGGATTTAGATACGCAGTATTTT. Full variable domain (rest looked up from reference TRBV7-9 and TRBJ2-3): DTGVSQNPRHKITKRGQNVTFRCDPISEHNRLYWYRQTLGQGPEFLTYFQNEAQLEKSRLLSDRFSAERPKGSFSTLEIQRTEQGDSAMYLCASSLIAGDLDTQYFGPGTRLTVL.

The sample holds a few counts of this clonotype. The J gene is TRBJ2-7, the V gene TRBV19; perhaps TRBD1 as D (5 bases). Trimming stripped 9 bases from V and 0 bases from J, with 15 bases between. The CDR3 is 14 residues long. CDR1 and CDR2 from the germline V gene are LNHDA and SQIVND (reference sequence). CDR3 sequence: CASTQTVRSYEQYF. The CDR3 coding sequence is TGTGCCAGCACACAGACAGTTCGCTCCTACGAGCAGTACTTC.

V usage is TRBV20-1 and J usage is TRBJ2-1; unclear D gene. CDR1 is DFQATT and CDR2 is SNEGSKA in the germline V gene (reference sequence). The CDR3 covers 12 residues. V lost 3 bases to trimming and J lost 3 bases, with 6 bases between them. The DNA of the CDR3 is TGCAGTGCTAGCCCGTACTACAATGAGCAGTTCTTC. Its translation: CSASPYYNEQFF.